Shown below are 2 T cell receptor beta chains from a single sample sequenced in a study of memory CD4+ T cells and cytomegalovirus serostatus. The sort gate was single viable CD3+CD4+CD8-CD45RO+ cells for memory CD4+ T cells. TCRdb's copy holds only in-frame clones and misses some; the assay was immunoSEQ multiplex PCR. The sample lists some 65,000 clones; around 80% were seen once. Sequences were obtained from memory CD4+ T cells from blood. These receptors all come from an adult in good health and CMV-seronegative. Some clones in this sample may be carry-over from other donors' samples.

The rearrangement links TRBV12-5 to TRBJ2-2; D uncertain. Looked up from germline, CDR1 is LGHNT and CDR2 is FRNRAP. This CDR3 is 14 amino acids long. V lost 2 bases and J 5 bases, leaving 9 bases between the germline ends. The CDR3: CASGLHPNTGELFF. CDR3 sequence (DNA): TGTGCTAGTGGTTTGCACCCAAATACCGGGGAGCTGTTTTTT.

CDR3 residues: CASSYRTSGGLSGANVLTF. The CDR3 DNA reads as TGTGCCAGCAGCTACCGGACTAGCGGGGGTCTCTCTGGGGCCAACGTCCTGACTTTC. The chain is built from TRBV5-5 and TRBJ2-6; 13 nucleotides match TRBD2. CDR1 and CDR2 (germline): SGHKS, YYEKEE (reference sequence). The CDR3 runs to 19 residues. V shed 3 bases and J 0 bases; nucleotides not matched to a gene: 6.